This TCR beta chain stems from a study of response to subunit inactivated influenza vaccine. Findings and caveats of the study: It was suggested by the authors that few new T cells are recruited by each seasonal influenza vaccination.

A note on this clonotype: Its antigen is as yet unknown.

Trimming pared 0 bases from V and 4 bases from J, leaving 11 bases between. From germline, CDR1 is SGHTA and CDR2 FQGTGA. This CDR3 is 15 amino acids long. TCRdb fed the RT-PCR reads into MiXCR, producing one record per CDR3 protein. The repertoire holds 700,000 to 900,000 distinct CDR3 sequences, with roughly 20% as singletons. The sample consisted of PBMCs from blood, taken 5 days after vaccination. The J gene is TRBJ2-3, the V gene TRBV7-3; D unclear. The sequence derives from a man between 50 and 59 years old who received an inactivated influenza vaccine. CDR3 nucleotides: TGTGCCAGCAGCTTAACAGGGATTGCGGCAGATACGCAGTATTTT. Its protein product is CASSLTGIAADTQYF.